This T cell receptor (beta chain) was recovered during a study of radiation and T cells in renal cell carcinoma. Study details: Nephrectomy followed 15 Gy stereotactic body radiation by 4 weeks. Study results and limitations: Top tumor clonotypes rose in blood 2 weeks post-radiation, then contracted.

A note on this clone: No antigen is known for it.

In germline, CDR1 is SGHTS, CDR2 YDEGEE. Between the trimmed V and J ends, which lost 5 bases and 6 bases, there was a span of 12 bases. The CDR3 has 14 residues. The time point was: blood 2 weeks post-SBRT. Treatment meaning: 15 Gy SBRT to primary tumor, nephrectomy 4 weeks later. Serial blood draws occurred at baseline and 2 and 4 weeks post-SBRT. This table comes from immunoSEQ multiplex PCR, and its TCRdb copy is limited to in-frame clones, with some not included. In the table there are some 150,000 clones, roughly 86% of which are singletons. The origin of this receptor is a woman aged 45-65 years with renal cell carcinoma. The sequenced sample was blood, obtained from a patient whose treatment included radiotherapy and nephrectomy. The chain combines TRBV5-8 with TRBJ1-6; a weak D match, TRBD1 (6 bases). The CDR3 DNA reads TGTGCCAGCAGATCCGGGACAACTAATTCACCCCTCCACTTT. Protein product: CASRSGTTNSPLHF. Full variable domain (rest looked up from reference TRBV5-8 and TRBJ1-6): EAGVTQSPTHLIKTRGQQATLRCSPISGHTSVYWYQQALGLGLQFLLWYDEGEERNRGNFPPRFSGRQFPNYSSELNVNALELEDSALYLCASRSGTTNSPLHFGNGTRLTVT.